This entry lists 17 T cell receptor beta chains sequenced from one sample in a study of early T cells in non-severe SARS-CoV-2 infection. TCRdb re-analysed the 5' RACE reads in MiXCR, keeping a single row per CDR3 protein. The sample shows about 55,000 distinct CDR3 sequences, 12% of them seen only once. The material sequenced was whole blood. The receptors shown here come from an adult who was a healthcare worker with PCR-confirmed SARS-CoV-2 infection or an uninfected control (not recorded which).

In its sample, this clonotype was seen many times. This chain joins TRBV13 and TRBJ2-2; D not resolved. Germline V gene sequence: CDR1 PRHDT, CDR2 FYEKMQ (reference sequence). The V and J ends lost 4 bases and 5 bases respectively, with 11 bases between them. This CDR3 comprises 14 residues. The CDR3 sequence is CASSSTAATGELFF. CDR3 DNA: TGTGCCAGCAGCTCTACCGCTGCGACCGGGGAGCTGTTTTTT.

This clonotype has only a few counts. The chain is built from TRBV29-1 and TRBJ2-1, with 7 bases aligning to TRBD1. This CDR3 has 11 amino acids. With 7 bases clipped from V and 9 bases from J, the junction kept 6 bases outside the gene matches. Germline CDR1 and CDR2: SQVTM and ANQGSEA. CDR3 loop: CSANTGAEQFF. DNA for the CDR3: TGCAGCGCCAACACAGGGGCTGAGCAGTTCTTC.

There are many counts of this clonotype. J is TRBJ1-4 and V is TRBV7-9; D remains unclear. This CDR3 region has 16 residues. Trimming removed 2 bases at V and 8 bases at J, with 18 bases between. CDR1 is SEHNR, CDR2 FQNEAQ, per germline (reference sequence). Written as DNA, the CDR3 is TGTGCCAGCAGCTTAAAGGTCACCGGCTCGAGGGAAAAACTGTTTTTT. Amino acids: CASSLKVTGSREKLFF. The full variable domain, its missing parts supplied by reference TRBV7-9 and TRBJ1-4, is DTGVSQNPRHKITKRGQNVTFRCDPISEHNRLYWYRQTLGQGPEFLTYFQNEAQLEKSRLLSDRFSAERPKGSFSTLEIQRTEQGDSAMYLCASSLKVTGSREKLFFGSGTQLSVL.

This clonotype showed up just a few times. The CDR3 sequence: CASSQELTGPTDTQYF. DNA of the CDR3: TGTGCCAGCAGCCAAGAACTAACTGGGCCTACAGATACGCAGTATTTT. The chain is built from TRBV14 and TRBJ2-3, with D unresolved. This CDR3 comprises 16 residues. Germline V CDR1 and CDR2: SGHDN, FVKESK. The V gene lost 0 bases and the J gene lost 3 bases, with 13 bases spanning the gap.

This clonotype occurred many times. V is TRBV28 and J is TRBJ1-5; possible D gene TRBD1, 6 bases. Germline CDR1 MDHEN, CDR2 SYDVKM. The CDR3 is 16 residues long. Trimming took 4 bases from V and 3 from J, leaving 16 bases between them. CDR3: CASSWGPLELNQPQHF. For the CDR3, the DNA is TGTGCCAGCAGTTGGGGGCCCCTGGAGCTCAATCAGCCCCAGCATTTT.

This clonotype was found a few times. The chain is built from TRBV25-1 and TRBJ2-1; 8 bases agree with TRBD2. CDR1 MGHDK and CDR2 SYGVNS come from the germline V gene. The CDR3 runs to 18 residues. Germline trimming cut 3 bases from V and 0 bases from J; bases unmatched to any gene: 10. CDR3 DNA sequence: TGTGCCAGCAGTGATCAAGCGGGAGCATCCCCCTCCTACAATGAGCAGTTCTTC. Protein sequence: CASSDQAGASPSYNEQFF.

This clonotype was found a few times. The rearrangement uses TRBV3-1 and TRBJ2-1; 8 nucleotides line up with TRBD2. The trim removed 5 bases at V and 7 bases at J, leaving 10 bases unmatched. Germline values: CDR1 LGHDT, CDR2 YNNKEL (reference sequence). This CDR3 comprises 15 residues. CDR3 nucleotides: TGTGCCAGCAGCTCTCCCGGGACTAGACTAAATGAGCAGTTCTTC. This encodes CASSSPGTRLNEQFF.

The V call is TRBV29-1, the J call TRBJ1-1, with 12 bases fitting TRBD1. The CDR3 runs 14 residues. J gave up 5 bases and V 6 bases, and 7 bases lay outside the gene matches. Germline lookup yields CDR1 SQVTM and CDR2 ANQGSEA. The CDR3 loop is CSVVRDRGLTEAFF. Here the CDR3 DNA reads TGCAGCGTCGTCCGGGACAGGGGGCTTACTGAAGCTTTCTTT. The full variable domain, completed using reference TRBV29-1 and TRBJ1-1, is SAVISQKPSRDICQRGTSLTIQCQVDSQVTMMFWYRQQPGQSLTLIATANQGSEATYESGFVIDKFPISRPNLTFSTLTVSNMSPEDSSIYLCSVVRDRGLTEAFFGQGTRLTVV.

The V gene is TRBV28, the J gene TRBJ2-1, with 10 bases identical to TRBD2. The germline V gene encodes CDR1 MDHEN and CDR2 SYDVKM. After removal of 4 bases from V and 5 bases from J, the junction contained 8 bases not matched to a gene. The CDR3 sequence is 16 residues long. In DNA form, the CDR3 reads TGTGCCAGCAGTTCCCCTAGCGGGGGCGTGAACAATGAGCAGTTCTTC. Amino acid sequence: CASSSPSGGVNNEQFF. Full variable domain (remainder filled in from reference TRBV28 and TRBJ2-1): DVKVTQSSRYLVKRTGEKVFLECVQDMDHENMFWYRQDPGLGLRLIYFSYDVKMKEKGDIPEGYSVSREKKERFSLILESASTNQTSMYLCASSSPSGGVNNEQFFGPGTRLTVL.

This chain connects TRBV7-6 to TRBJ2-5, with a possible D match to TRBD1 (5 bases). V lost 5 bases and J lost 5, with 12 bases in between. Germline V CDR1 and CDR2: SGHVS, FNYEAQ. The CDR3 extends over 13 amino acids. The CDR3: CASSPDSQETQYF. CDR3 bases: TGTGCCAGCAGCCCCGACAGCCAGGAGACCCAGTACTTC.

The chain combines TRBV28 with TRBJ1-3; D not certain. V lost 8 bases, J lost 4 bases, and 9 bases lay in between. The CDR3 loop spans 12 amino acids. Germline V gene sequence: CDR1 MDHEN, CDR2 SYDVKM. This CDR3 is CASGLGGNTIYF. The CDR3 bases are TGTGCCAGCGGGCTAGGCGGAAACACCATATATTTT.

V gene TRBV2 combines with J gene TRBJ2-3; D not resolved. There are 13 residues in the CDR3. Germline assignment: CDR1 SNHLY and CDR2 FYNNEI. The V end lost 4 bases, the J end lost 3 bases, and 8 bases lay between the germline ends. The CDR3 is CASSARTTDTQYF. The CDR3 DNA reads TGTGCCAGCAGTGCACGAACGACAGATACGCAGTATTTT. The full variable domain, with the rest looked up from reference TRBV2 and TRBJ2-3, is EPEVTQTPSHQVTQMGQEVILRCVPISNHLYFYWYRQILGQKVEFLVSFYNNEISEKSEIFDDQFSVERPDGSNFTLKIRSTKLEDSAMYFCASSARTTDTQYFGPGTRLTVL.

This clonotype has just a few counts. J is TRBJ2-3 and V is TRBV7-2; 7 nucleotides agree with TRBD2. Germline V lookup: CDR1 SGHTA, CDR2 FQGNSA. The V and J ends lost 2 bases and 2 bases, in that order; junction bases with no gene match: 10. The CDR3 totals 17 residues. The CDR3 DNA reads TGTGCCAGCAGCTTAAGATCCCTAGCGGTACTCACAGATACGCAGTATTTT. Protein: CASSLRSLAVLTDTQYF.

The sample holds many counts of this clonotype. The J gene is TRBJ1-1, the V gene TRBV20-1; the match to TRBD1 covers 8 bases. CDR3 length: 12 residues. Germline CDR1 and CDR2: DFQATT and SNEGSKA (reference sequence). CDR3 residues: CRGDRSGTEAFF. In DNA form, the CDR3 reads TGCAGGGGGGACAGGTCGGGCACTGAAGCTTTCTTT.

The chain joins TRBV20-1 to TRBJ2-7, with D perhaps being TRBD1 or TRBD2 (5 bases each). The length of the CDR3 is 12 residues. Looked up from germline, CDR1 is DFQATT and CDR2 is SNEGSKA (reference sequence). V lost 3 bases and J 4 bases, leaving 10 bases between the germline ends. The CDR3 bases are TGCAGTGCTAGTGGGGGAATATACGAGCAGTACTTC. Protein: CSASGGIYEQYF.

This clonotype was counted a few times. The chain uses TRBV20-1 and TRBJ2-1, with D maybe TRBD1 (5 bases). V lost 4 bases to trimming and J lost 12 bases, with 7 bases between them. The CDR3 has 9 residues. CDR1 DFQATT and CDR2 SNEGSKA come from the germline V gene (reference sequence). In DNA form, the CDR3 reads TGCAGTGCTAAAGGGGTGCAGTTCTTC. Amino acids: CSAKGVQFF.

There are a few counts of this clonotype. This chain connects TRBV9 to TRBJ1-6; D call uncertain. Looked up from germline, CDR1 is SGDLS and CDR2 is YYNGEE. This CDR3 comprises 14 residues. V lost 0 bases and J lost 7, with 8 bases in between. CDR3 coding DNA: TGTGCCAGCAGCGTAGGGGTATCAAATTCACCCCTCCACTTT. Its protein product is CASSVGVSNSPLHF.